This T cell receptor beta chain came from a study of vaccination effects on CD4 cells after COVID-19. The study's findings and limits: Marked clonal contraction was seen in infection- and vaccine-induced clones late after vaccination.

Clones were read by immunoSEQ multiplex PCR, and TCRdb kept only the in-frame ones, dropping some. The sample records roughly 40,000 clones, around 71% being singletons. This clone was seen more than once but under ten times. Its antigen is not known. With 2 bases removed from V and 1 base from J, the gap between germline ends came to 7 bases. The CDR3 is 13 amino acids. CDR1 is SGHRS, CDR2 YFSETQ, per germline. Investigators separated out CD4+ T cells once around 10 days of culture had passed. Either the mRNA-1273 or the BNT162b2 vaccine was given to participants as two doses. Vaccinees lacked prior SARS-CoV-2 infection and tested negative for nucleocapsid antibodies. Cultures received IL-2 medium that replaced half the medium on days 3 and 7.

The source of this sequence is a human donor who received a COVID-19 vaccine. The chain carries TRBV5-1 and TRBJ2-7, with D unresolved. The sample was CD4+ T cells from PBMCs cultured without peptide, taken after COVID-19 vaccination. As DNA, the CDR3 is TGCGCCAGCAGCTTCGCAGCGTCCTACGAGCAGTACTTC. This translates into CASSFAASYEQYF.